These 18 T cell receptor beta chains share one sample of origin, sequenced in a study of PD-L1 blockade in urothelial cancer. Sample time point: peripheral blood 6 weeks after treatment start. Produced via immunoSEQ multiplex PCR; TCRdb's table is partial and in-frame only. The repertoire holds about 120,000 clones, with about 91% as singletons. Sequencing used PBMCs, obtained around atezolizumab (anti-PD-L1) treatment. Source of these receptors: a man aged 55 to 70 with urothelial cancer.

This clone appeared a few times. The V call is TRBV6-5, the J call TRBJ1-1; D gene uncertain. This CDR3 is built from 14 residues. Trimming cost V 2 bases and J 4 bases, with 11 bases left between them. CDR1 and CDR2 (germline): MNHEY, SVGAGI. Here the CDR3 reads CASSYMYGSTEAFF. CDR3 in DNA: TGTGCCAGCAGTTACATGTACGGGAGCACTGAAGCTTTCTTT.

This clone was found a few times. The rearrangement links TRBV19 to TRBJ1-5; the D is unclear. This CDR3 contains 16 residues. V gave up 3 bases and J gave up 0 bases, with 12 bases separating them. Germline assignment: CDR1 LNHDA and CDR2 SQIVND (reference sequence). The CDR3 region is CASSIYGVSSNQPQHF. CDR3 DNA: TGTGCCAGTAGTATCTATGGAGTCTCTAGCAATCAGCCCCAGCATTTT.

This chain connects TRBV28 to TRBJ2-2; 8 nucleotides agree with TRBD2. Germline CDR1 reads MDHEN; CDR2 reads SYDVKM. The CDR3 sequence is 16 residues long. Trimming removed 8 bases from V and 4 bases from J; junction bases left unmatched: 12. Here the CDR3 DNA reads TGTGCCAGCGAGAGAAGGGCGGGGGGTGTCACCGGGGAGCTGTTTTTT. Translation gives CASERRAGGVTGELFF.

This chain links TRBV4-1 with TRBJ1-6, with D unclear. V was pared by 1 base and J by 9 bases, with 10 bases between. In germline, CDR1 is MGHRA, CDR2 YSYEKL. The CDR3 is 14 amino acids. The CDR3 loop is CASSQGYVGSPLHF. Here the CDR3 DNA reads TGCGCCAGCAGCCAAGGCTACGTTGGTTCACCCCTCCACTTT.

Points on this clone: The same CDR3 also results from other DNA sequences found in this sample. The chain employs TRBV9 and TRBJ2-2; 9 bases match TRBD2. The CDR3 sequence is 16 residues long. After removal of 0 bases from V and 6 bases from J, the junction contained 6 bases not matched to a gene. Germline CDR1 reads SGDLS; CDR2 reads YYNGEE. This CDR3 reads CASSVGAGGPAGELFF. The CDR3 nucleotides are TGTGCCAGCAGCGTAGGGGCGGGAGGGCCCGCCGGGGAGCTGTTTTTT.

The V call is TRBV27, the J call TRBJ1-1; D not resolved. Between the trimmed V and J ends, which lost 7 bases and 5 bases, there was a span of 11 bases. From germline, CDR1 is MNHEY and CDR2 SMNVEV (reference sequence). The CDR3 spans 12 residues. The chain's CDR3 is CASTSPGTEAFF. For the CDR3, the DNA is TGTGCCAGCACTTCTCCGGGGACTGAAGCTTTCTTT.

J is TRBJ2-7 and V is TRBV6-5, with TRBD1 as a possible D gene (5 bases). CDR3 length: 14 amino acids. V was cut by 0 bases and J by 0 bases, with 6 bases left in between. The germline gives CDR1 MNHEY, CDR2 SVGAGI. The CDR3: CASSYSDISYEQYF. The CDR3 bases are TGTGCCAGCAGTTACTCGGACATCTCCTACGAGCAGTACTTC.

This CDR3 is CASSYSAGRPSYEQYF. DNA for the CDR3: TGTGCCAGCAGTTATAGTGCGGGTCGCCCATCCTACGAGCAGTACTTC. The gene calls are TRBV6-5 and TRBJ2-7, with TRBD2 as a possible D gene (5 bases). This CDR3 has 16 amino acids. The germline CDR1 and CDR2 sequences are MNHEY and SVGAGI. Trimming pared 3 bases from V and 1 base from J, leaving 16 bases between.

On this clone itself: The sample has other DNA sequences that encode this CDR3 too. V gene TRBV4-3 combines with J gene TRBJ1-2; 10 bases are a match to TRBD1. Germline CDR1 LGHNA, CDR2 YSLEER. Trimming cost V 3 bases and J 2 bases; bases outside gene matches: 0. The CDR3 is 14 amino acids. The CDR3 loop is CASSQDRGNYGYTF. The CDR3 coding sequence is TGCGCCAGCAGCCAGGACAGGGGGAACTATGGCTACACCTTC.

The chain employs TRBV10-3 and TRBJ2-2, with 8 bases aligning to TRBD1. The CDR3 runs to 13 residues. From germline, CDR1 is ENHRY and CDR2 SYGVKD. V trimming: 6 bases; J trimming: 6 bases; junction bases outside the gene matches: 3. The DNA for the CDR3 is TGTGCCATCAGGGACAGGGTTGCCGGGGAGCTGTTTTTT. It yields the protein CAIRDRVAGELFF.

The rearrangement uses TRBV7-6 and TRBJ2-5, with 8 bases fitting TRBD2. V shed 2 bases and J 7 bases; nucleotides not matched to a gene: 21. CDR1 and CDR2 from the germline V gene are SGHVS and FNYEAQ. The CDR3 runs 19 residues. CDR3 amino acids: CASSLRGREGGGPPGTQYF. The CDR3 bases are TGTGCCAGCAGCTTAAGGGGGAGAGAGGGCGGGGGGCCTCCGGGGACCCAGTACTTC.

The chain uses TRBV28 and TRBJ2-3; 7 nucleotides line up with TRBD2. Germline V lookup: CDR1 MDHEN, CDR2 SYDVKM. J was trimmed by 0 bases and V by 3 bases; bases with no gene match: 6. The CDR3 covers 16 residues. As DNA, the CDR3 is TGTGCCAGCAGTTTTGGGCAGGGAGGGAGCACAGATACGCAGTATTTT. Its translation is CASSFGQGGSTDTQYF.

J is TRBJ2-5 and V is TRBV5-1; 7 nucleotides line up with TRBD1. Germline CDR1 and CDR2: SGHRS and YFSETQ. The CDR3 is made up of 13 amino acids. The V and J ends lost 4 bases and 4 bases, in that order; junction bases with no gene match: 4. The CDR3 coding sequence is TGCGCCAGCAGCGGGACAGACGGAGAGACCCAGTACTTC. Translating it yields CASSGTDGETQYF.

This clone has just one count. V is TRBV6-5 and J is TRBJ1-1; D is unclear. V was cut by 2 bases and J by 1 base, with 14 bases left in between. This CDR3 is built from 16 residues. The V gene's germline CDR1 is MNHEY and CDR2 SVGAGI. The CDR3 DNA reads TGTGCCAGCAGTTACCGGTCAAGGACTCAGAACACTGAAGCTTTCTTT. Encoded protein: CASSYRSRTQNTEAFF.

The CDR3 DNA reads as TGTGCCAGCAAGAGAGACAGGGGCACCTACAATGAGCAGTTCTTC. This encodes CASKRDRGTYNEQFF. The chain uses TRBV6-1 and TRBJ2-1; 8 bases match TRBD1. The junction had 7 bases not matched to a gene; V was cut back by 7 bases and J by 2 bases. Germline V gene sequence: CDR1 MNHNS, CDR2 SASEGT. CDR3 size: 15 residues.

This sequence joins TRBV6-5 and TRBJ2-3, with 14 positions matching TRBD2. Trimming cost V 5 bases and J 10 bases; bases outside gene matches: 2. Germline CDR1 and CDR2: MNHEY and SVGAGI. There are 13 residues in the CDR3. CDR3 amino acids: CASSGTSGSAQYF. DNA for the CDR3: TGTGCCAGCAGTGGGACTAGCGGGAGCGCGCAGTATTTT.

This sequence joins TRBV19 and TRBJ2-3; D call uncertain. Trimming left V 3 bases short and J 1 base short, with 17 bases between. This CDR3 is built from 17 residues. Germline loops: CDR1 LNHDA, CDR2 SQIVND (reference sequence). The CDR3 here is CASSIARRIDGTDTQYF. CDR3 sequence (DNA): TGTGCCAGTAGTATTGCACGCAGAATTGATGGCACAGATACGCAGTATTTT.

The CDR3 spells CASSYTQGNYGYTF. DNA of the CDR3: TGTGCCAGCAGTTACACTCAGGGTAACTATGGCTACACCTTC. The gene calls are TRBV6-5 and TRBJ1-2; tentative D call: TRBD1 (5 bases). The CDR3 sequence is 14 residues long. V was cut by 2 bases and J by 1 base, with 8 bases left in between. Looked up from germline, CDR1 is MNHEY and CDR2 is SVGAGI.